The present entry profiles one T cell receptor beta chain with its context. These data originate in a study of graft-versus-host responses after intestinal transplantation. The CDR3 length is 13 residues. Measured with immunoSEQ multiplex PCR; TCRdb has only the in-frame clones, and not every one. The sample includes around 19,000 clones, under 50% of them seen just once. This chain uses TRBV21-1 with TRBJ2-7; TRBD1, the D gene given by the table, was not confirmed from the DNA. TRBV21-1 is deemed a pseudogene. The source of this sequence is a human patient who received an intestinal transplant. The material sequenced was alloreactive CD4+ T cells from a mixed lymphocyte reaction culture, taken before intestinal transplant. Subset given: CFSE-low proliferating T cells sorted from roughly six-day pre-transplant mixed lymphocyte reaction (GvH or HvG direction). CDR3 region: CASSKGHSYEQYF. For the CDR3, the DNA is TGTGCCAGCAGCAAAGGACACTCCTACGAGCAGTACTTC.